The 31 T cell receptor beta chains listed next were all sequenced from one sample in a study of cytomegalovirus exposure and HLA in healthy donors. The PCR contained 60 Vbeta and 13 Jbeta primers. The method was immunoSEQ multiplex PCR; TCRdb's version includes in-frame clones alone and lacks a portion of them. The table records more than 85,000 clones, around 77% of them present only once. Sequenced material: PBMCs. The receptors were gathered from a woman aged 40 to 49 in good health and CMV-seropositive.

This chain joins TRBV28 and TRBJ1-6, with 8 bases that match TRBD1. Germline values: CDR1 MDHEN, CDR2 SYDVKM. The CDR3 has 15 amino acids. The ends lost 2 bases at V and 9 bases at J; junction bases unmatched: 6. This chain's CDR3 is CASSLQTGGASPLHF. CDR3 nucleotide sequence: TGTGCCAGCAGTTTACAAACAGGGGGTGCTTCACCCCTCCACTTT.

In its sample, this clone was seen once. This chain connects TRBV28 to TRBJ2-6; D remains ambiguous. Trimming left V 4 bases short and J 1 base short, with 5 bases between. The CDR3 runs 14 residues. Germline CDR1 and CDR2: MDHEN and SYDVKM. CDR3 in amino acids: CASSSLSGANVLTF. CDR3 DNA: TGTGCCAGCAGTTCCCTATCTGGGGCCAACGTCCTGACTTTC.

The genes are TRBV2 and TRBJ2-3; D unresolved. Germline values: CDR1 SNHLY, CDR2 FYNNEI. The CDR3 loop spans 13 amino acids. The V end lost 4 bases, the J end lost 7 bases, and 12 bases lay between the germline ends. CDR3 in amino acids: CASSADIRHTQYF. CDR3 DNA: TGTGCCAGCAGTGCCGATATCAGGCATACGCAGTATTTT.

This chain uses TRBV4-3 with TRBJ1-2, with 11 bases lining up with TRBD1. The CDR3 totals 15 residues. In germline, CDR1 is LGHNA, CDR2 YSLEER. Trimming at V came to 4 bases and at J to 4 bases, leaving 5 bases not matched to a gene. Here the CDR3 reads CASSRRDRGGYGYTF. The CDR3 region has the DNA TGCGCCAGCAGCCGAAGGGACAGGGGGGGCTATGGCTACACCTTC.

This chain uses TRBV28 with TRBJ1-4; 8 nucleotides match TRBD1. Trimming cost V 4 bases and J 8 bases; bases outside gene matches: 12. Per germline, CDR1 MDHEN and CDR2 SYDVKM. This CDR3 contains 16 residues. The CDR3 sequence is CASSSLPTGEYEKLFF. In DNA form, the CDR3 reads TGTGCCAGCAGTTCCCTCCCGACAGGGGAATACGAAAAACTGTTTTTT.

In its sample, this clone was seen a few times. The CDR3: CASSPEGTGRRGAAFF. The CDR3 region has the DNA TGTGCCAGCTCACCAGAGGGGACAGGGCGGAGAGGGGCAGCTTTCTTT. This sequence joins TRBV18 and TRBJ1-1, with 9 bases identical to TRBD1. V lost 2 bases, J lost 10 bases, and 14 bases stayed unmatched. The germline V gene encodes CDR1 KGHSH and CDR2 LQKENI. The CDR3 length is 16 residues.

J is TRBJ2-5 and V is TRBV7-2; TRBD2 might be the D (6 bases). The closer fit of TRBJ2-7 to the DNA end suggests the J call may be wrong. Germline V gives CDR1 SGHTA, CDR2 FQGNSA. The CDR3 runs to 15 residues. The CDR3 DNA follows: TGTGCCAGCAGCCTTACACGGGACTCCGCGTACGAGCAGTACTTC. Translated: CASSLTRDSAYEQYF.

The rearrangement links TRBV7-9 to TRBJ1-6; 8 nucleotides agree with TRBD1. This CDR3 spans 15 amino acids. Germline lookup yields CDR1 SEHNR and CDR2 FQNEAQ (reference sequence). The trim removed 5 bases at V and 6 bases at J, leaving 6 bases unmatched. The CDR3 protein is CASSLRGQVNSPLHF. The CDR3 DNA reads as TGTGCCAGCAGCCTCCGGGGACAGGTTAATTCACCCCTCCACTTT.

The chain combines TRBV28 with TRBJ1-2; possibly TRBD1 for D (6 bases). This CDR3 is 13 amino acids long. Germline CDR1 is MDHEN and CDR2 is SYDVKM. Deletions cut 6 bases from V and 5 bases from J, with 13 bases between. CDR3 region: CASRSGGAYGYTF. The CDR3 coding sequence is TGTGCCAGCAGATCGGGGGGGGCTTATGGCTACACCTTC.

V usage is TRBV19 and J usage is TRBJ1-2, with a possible D match to TRBD1 (6 bases). The CDR3 is made up of 19 amino acids. The ends were cut back, 1 base at V and 5 bases at J, with 26 bases in the middle. Germline CDR1 LNHDA, CDR2 SQIVND (reference sequence). The CDR3 here is CASSIAFFPFGGGPYGYTF. In DNA, the CDR3 is TGTGCCAGTAGTATAGCTTTTTTCCCCTTTGGTGGGGGCCCGTATGGCTACACCTTC.

This chain connects TRBV27 to TRBJ2-6; a possible D gene is TRBD2 (6 bases). CDR1 and CDR2 (germline): MNHEY, SMNVEV (reference sequence). The CDR3 is 15 residues long. With 3 bases removed from V and 2 bases from J, the gap between germline ends came to 8 bases. CDR3 nucleotides: TGTGCCAGCAGTTTTGGAGGGGCTGGGGCCAACGTCCTGACTTTC. Amino acid sequence: CASSFGGAGANVLTF.

The chain combines TRBV9 with TRBJ2-2; no clear D gene. The CDR3 consists of 12 residues. Trimming cost V 1 base and J 7 bases, with 5 bases left between them. Per germline, CDR1 SGDLS and CDR2 YYNGEE. CDR3 in DNA: TGTGCCAGCAGCGTATCCAGCGGGGAGCTGTTTTTT. Translating gives CASSVSSGELFF. Together with reference TRBV9 and TRBJ2-2, the CDR3 gives the full variable domain: DSGVTQTPKHLITATGQRVTLRCSPRSGDLSVYWYQQSLDQGLQFLIQYYNGEERAKGNILERFSAQQFPDLHSELNLSSLELGDSALYFCASSVSSGELFFGEGSRLTVL.

This chain connects TRBV27 to TRBJ1-5; perhaps TRBD1 as D (5 bases). This CDR3 region has 14 residues. V dropped 8 bases and J dropped 5 bases, with 16 bases sitting between them. Germline CDR1 is MNHEY and CDR2 is SMNVEV (reference sequence). In DNA, the CDR3 is TGTGCCAGCGGAAGGCAGGGTGGGGATCAGCCCCAGCATTTT. As protein: CASGRQGGDQPQHF.

V and J are TRBV7-9 and TRBJ2-1, with D perhaps matching TRBD2 (5 bases). Between the trimmed V and J ends, which lost 6 bases and 0 bases, there was a span of 15 bases. Germline lookup yields CDR1 SEHNR and CDR2 FQNEAQ (reference sequence). This CDR3 region has 16 residues. CDR3 loop: CASRSTRQNSYNEQFF. DNA for the CDR3: TGTGCCAGCAGATCCACTAGGCAAAACTCCTACAATGAGCAGTTCTTC.

The chain couples TRBV11-2 to TRBJ2-5, with a tentative D call TRBD1 (6 bases). Per the germline V gene, CDR1 is SGHAT and CDR2 is FQNNGV. The V and J ends lost 6 bases and 4 bases respectively, with 18 bases between them. The CDR3 has 15 residues. For the CDR3, the DNA is TGTGCCAGCAGACCACTACAGGGTCGTACAGAGACCCAGTACTTC. Amino acids: CASRPLQGRTETQYF.

The chain couples TRBV7-8 to TRBJ2-1; perhaps TRBD2 as D (5 bases). V was cut by 5 bases and J by 2 bases, with 16 bases left in between. This CDR3 is built from 16 residues. Germline V gives CDR1 SGHVS, CDR2 FQNEAQ. The CDR3 DNA is TGTGCCAGCAGCCCCTCGGGGTACTCTCCCTACAATGAGCAGTTCTTC. It codes for CASSPSGYSPYNEQFF. Full variable domain (missing parts from reference TRBV7-8 and TRBJ2-1): GAGVSQSPRYKVAKRGQDVALRCDPISGHVSLFWYQQALGQGPEFLTYFQNEAQLDKSGLPSDRFFAERPEGSVSTLKIQRTQQEDSAVYLCASSPSGYSPYNEQFFGPGTRLTVL.

The rearrangement links TRBV13 to TRBJ1-3; TRBD1 matches 8 bases. The V segment lost 1 base and the J segment 4 bases; nucleotides outside the gene matches: 15. CDR1 and CDR2 (germline): PRHDT, FYEKMQ (reference sequence). The CDR3 extends over 19 amino acids. The CDR3 spells CASSLVVNRRTGLGNTIYF. The CDR3 DNA is TGTGCCAGCAGCTTAGTGGTTAACCGAAGGACAGGGCTCGGAAACACCATATATTTT.

This clone was detected a few times. V and J are TRBV5-8 and TRBJ1-4; possible D gene TRBD1, 5 bases. Germline CDR1 SGHTS, CDR2 YDEGEE. The CDR3 runs to 14 residues. V lost 4 bases, J lost 5 bases, and 12 bases lay in between. The CDR3 bases are TGTGCCAGCAGCAGTCCAGGGTTAAATGAAAAACTGTTTTTT. This encodes CASSSPGLNEKLFF. The whole variable domain, remainder taken from reference TRBV5-8 and TRBJ1-4, is EAGVTQSPTHLIKTRGQQATLRCSPISGHTSVYWYQQALGLGLQFLLWYDEGEERNRGNFPPRFSGRQFPNYSSELNVNALELEDSALYLCASSSPGLNEKLFFGSGTQLSVL.

On this clone: Its ends do not fully match the called genes, so a read error is possible. The gene calls are TRBV5-4 and TRBJ1-1; D is possibly TRBD1 (6 bases). Per germline, CDR1 SGHNT and CDR2 YYREEE (reference sequence). This CDR3 has 14 residues. The CDR3 reads CASSLQGVNTEAFF. The CDR3, as DNA: TGTGCCAGCAGCTTACAGGGAGTGAATACTGAAGCTTTCTTT.

The CDR3 spells CASSQTGTSNTGELFF. The CDR3 DNA is TGCGCCAGCAGTCAAACCGGGACTAGCAACACCGGGGAGCTGTTTTTT. The chain links TRBV5-1 to TRBJ2-2, with 9 bases identical to TRBD2. Germline V gene sequence: CDR1 SGHRS, CDR2 YFSETQ. The CDR3 contains 16 residues. The J segment lost 2 bases and the V segment lost 5 bases, leaving 7 bases of the junction unmatched.

This chain uses TRBV5-4 with TRBJ1-2, with no clear D. The CDR3 spans 15 residues. Trimming left V 4 bases short and J 2 bases short, with 15 bases between. Germline V CDR1 and CDR2: SGHNT, YYREEE (reference sequence). CDR3 loop: CASSPRPGENYGYTF. For the CDR3, the DNA is TGTGCCAGCAGCCCGCGTCCAGGCGAAAACTATGGCTACACCTTC. Supplemented by reference TRBV5-4 and TRBJ1-2, the full variable domain reads ETGVTQSPTHLIKTRGQQVTLRCSSQSGHNTVSWYQQALGQGPQFIFQYYREEENGRGNFPPRFSGLQFPNYSSELNVNALELDDSALYLCASSPRPGENYGYTFGSGTRLTVV.

This clone was counted a single time. This CDR3 is CASSLGGADTQYF. In nucleotides, the CDR3 is TGTGCCAGCAGCTTGGGCGGTGCGGATACGCAGTATTTT. The chain links TRBV5-6 to TRBJ2-3; D remains ambiguous. CDR3 length: 13 amino acids. Trimming cost V 0 bases and J 6 bases, with 8 bases left between them. Per the germline V gene, CDR1 is SGHDT and CDR2 is YYEEEE.

The CDR3 sequence is CASSGMGTSGRRGTQETQYF. The CDR3 DNA sequence: TGTGCCAGCAGTGGAATGGGGACTAGCGGGAGAAGAGGGACTCAAGAGACCCAGTACTTC. The chain combines TRBV28 with TRBJ2-5, with 14 bases aligning to TRBD2. With V trimmed by 5 bases and J by 2 bases, 16 bases remained unmatched. Germline CDR1 MDHEN, CDR2 SYDVKM. This CDR3 contains 20 residues.

This chain connects TRBV11-2 to TRBJ2-2; D not certain. Per the germline V gene, CDR1 is SGHAT and CDR2 is FQNNGV. CDR3 size: 15 residues. V lost 3 bases and J 1 base, leaving 9 bases between the germline ends. The CDR3 coding sequence is TGTGCCAGCAGCTTCACGAGGCGGAACACCGGGGAGCTGTTTTTT. It yields the protein CASSFTRRNTGELFF.

This clone appeared a few times. This chain uses TRBV18 with TRBJ2-1; no definite D call. The germline V gene encodes CDR1 KGHSH and CDR2 LQKENI. The CDR3 covers 13 residues. V lost 5 bases and J lost 5, with 10 bases in between. This CDR3 is CASSVTDDNEQFF. CDR3 coding DNA: TGTGCCAGCTCAGTCACTGATGACAATGAGCAGTTCTTC.

The V and J genes are TRBV11-2 and TRBJ1-2; the D gene is possibly TRBD1 (5 bases). V was trimmed by 1 base and J by 8 bases, leaving 11 bases between them. The length of the CDR3 is 13 residues. Germline-derived CDR1 and CDR2 are SGHAT and FQNNGV. CDR3 sequence: CASSLGGEIGYTF. In DNA, the CDR3 is TGTGCCAGCAGCTTAGGGGGGGAAATAGGCTACACCTTC.

To note about this clone: Its ends do not fully match the called genes, so a read error is possible. The chain uses TRBV11-2 and TRBJ2-3; D unresolved. This CDR3 contains 15 residues. Germline V gene sequence: CDR1 SGHAT, CDR2 FQNNGV. CDR3 DNA sequence: TGTGCCAGCAGCCTAGAACTGGTTAGCACAGATACGCAGTATTTT. Protein sequence: CASSLELVSTDTQYF.

The CDR3 spells CASSLVIGQGGNLTEAFF. The CDR3 nucleotides are TGTGCCAGCAGCTTAGTTATAGGACAGGGGGGAAACCTCACTGAAGCTTTCTTT. The chain employs TRBV11-3 and TRBJ1-1; TRBD1 agrees at 10 bases. This CDR3 has 18 residues. The ends lost 1 base at V and 4 bases at J; junction bases unmatched: 12. The germline V gene has CDR1 SGHNT and CDR2 YENEEA.

This rearrangement joins TRBV7-9 to TRBJ1-4, with 9 nucleotides matching TRBD1. Germline values: CDR1 SEHNR, CDR2 FQNEAQ (reference sequence). The trim removed 9 bases at V and 8 bases at J, leaving 10 bases unmatched. The CDR3 covers 14 residues. CDR3 residues: CASAQDRGAEKLFF. In DNA, the CDR3 is TGTGCCAGTGCTCAGGACAGGGGCGCCGAAAAACTGTTTTTT.

The V call is TRBV28, the J call TRBJ2-5; a possible D gene is TRBD1 (5 bases). Trimming shortened V by 3 bases and J by 5 bases, and 13 bases separated the two germline ends. The V gene's germline CDR1 is MDHEN and CDR2 SYDVKM. The CDR3 contains 14 residues. The CDR3, as DNA: TGTGCCAGCAGTTTGGAAGGGGCCGGGGAGACCCAGTACTTC. Translated: CASSLEGAGETQYF. Full variable domain (missing parts from reference TRBV28 and TRBJ2-5): DVKVTQSSRYLVKRTGEKVFLECVQDMDHENMFWYRQDPGLGLRLIYFSYDVKMKEKGDIPEGYSVSREKKERFSLILESASTNQTSMYLCASSLEGAGETQYFGPGTRLLVL.

This clone was recorded a few times. This chain connects TRBV4-2 to TRBJ1-1; 8 bases map to TRBD1. The CDR3 covers 17 residues. J lost 0 bases, V lost 2 bases, and 8 bases had no gene match. Germline CDR1 is LGHNA and CDR2 is YNFKEQ. DNA for the CDR3: TGTGCCAGCAGCCAAATTCTTGGACAGGGAATGAACACTGAAGCTTTCTTT. Amino acid sequence: CASSQILGQGMNTEAFF.